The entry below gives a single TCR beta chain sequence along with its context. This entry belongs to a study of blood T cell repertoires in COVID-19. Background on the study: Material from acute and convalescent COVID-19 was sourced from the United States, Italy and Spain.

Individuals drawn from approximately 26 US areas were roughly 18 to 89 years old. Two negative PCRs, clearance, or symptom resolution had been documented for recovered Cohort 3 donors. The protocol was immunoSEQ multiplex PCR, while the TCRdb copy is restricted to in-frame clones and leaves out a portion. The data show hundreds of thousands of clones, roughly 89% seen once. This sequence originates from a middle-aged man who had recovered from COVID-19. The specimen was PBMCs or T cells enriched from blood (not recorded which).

CDR3 in DNA: TGTGCCAGCAGCGTAGGACTAGCGGGAGGGGCCGGGGAGCTGTTTTTT. This codes for CASSVGLAGGAGELFF. This chain uses TRBV9 with TRBJ2-2, with 14 bases lining up with TRBD2. V shed 0 bases and J 6 bases; nucleotides not matched to a gene: 1. Germline loops: CDR1 SGDLS, CDR2 YYNGEE. The CDR3 covers 16 residues.